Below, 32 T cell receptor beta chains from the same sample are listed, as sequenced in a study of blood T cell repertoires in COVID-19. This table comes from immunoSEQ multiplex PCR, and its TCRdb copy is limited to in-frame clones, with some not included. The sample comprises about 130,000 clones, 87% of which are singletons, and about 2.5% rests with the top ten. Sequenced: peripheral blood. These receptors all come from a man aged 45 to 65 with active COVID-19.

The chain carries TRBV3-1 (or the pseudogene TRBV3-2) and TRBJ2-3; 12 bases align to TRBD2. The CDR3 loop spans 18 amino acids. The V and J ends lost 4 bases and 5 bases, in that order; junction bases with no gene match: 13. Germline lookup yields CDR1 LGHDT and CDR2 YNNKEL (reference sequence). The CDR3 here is CASSLSGLAGGHVDTQYF. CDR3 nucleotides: TGTGCCAGCAGCCTAAGTGGGCTAGCGGGGGGGCACGTAGATACGCAGTATTTT.

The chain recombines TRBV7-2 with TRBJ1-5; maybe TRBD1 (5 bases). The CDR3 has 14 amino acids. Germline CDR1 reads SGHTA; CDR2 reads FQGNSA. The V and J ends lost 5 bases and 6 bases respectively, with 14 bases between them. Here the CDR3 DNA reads TGTGCCAGCAGCCTCTCGGGGGTGATTCAGCCCCAGCATTTT. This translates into CASSLSGVIQPQHF.

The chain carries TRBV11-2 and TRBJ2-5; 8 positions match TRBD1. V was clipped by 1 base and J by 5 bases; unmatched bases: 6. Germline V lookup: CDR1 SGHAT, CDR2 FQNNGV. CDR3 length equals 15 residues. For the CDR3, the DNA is TGTGCCAGCAGCTTAGGGACAGGGTATGGCGAGACCCAGTACTTC. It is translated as CASSLGTGYGETQYF.

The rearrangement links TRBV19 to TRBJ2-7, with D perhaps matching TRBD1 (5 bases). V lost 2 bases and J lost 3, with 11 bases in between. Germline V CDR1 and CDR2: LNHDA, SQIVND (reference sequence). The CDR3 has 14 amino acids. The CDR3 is CASSISPDSYEQYF. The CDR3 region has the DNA TGTGCCAGTAGTATATCCCCCGACAGCTACGAGCAGTACTTC.

The DNA for the CDR3 is TGTGCCAGCTCCCCCCCAGGGGTAGATACGCAGTATTTT. This translates into CASSPPGVDTQYF. The chain recombines TRBV6-5 with TRBJ2-3; weak D call: TRBD1 (6 bases). Germline CDR1 MNHEY, CDR2 SVGAGI. The CDR3 loop spans 13 amino acids. Trimming removed 8 bases at V and 5 bases at J, with 14 bases between.

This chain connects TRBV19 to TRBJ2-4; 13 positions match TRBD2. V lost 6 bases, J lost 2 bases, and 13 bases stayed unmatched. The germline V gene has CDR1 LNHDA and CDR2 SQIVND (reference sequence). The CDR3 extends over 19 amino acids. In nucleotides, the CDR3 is TGTGCCAGTAGCCTGACTAGCGGGGGGAAATCTTTAACCAAAAACATTCAGTACTTC. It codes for CASSLTSGGKSLTKNIQYF.

For the CDR3, the DNA is TGCGCCAGCAGCCCGGGGACTAGCGCAGAGACCCAGTACTTC. This translates into CASSPGTSAETQYF. This chain uses TRBV5-1 with TRBJ2-5; the match to TRBD2 covers 10 bases. With V trimmed by 4 bases and J by 4 bases, 4 bases remained unmatched. The V gene's germline CDR1 is SGHRS and CDR2 YFSETQ. This CDR3 region has 14 residues.

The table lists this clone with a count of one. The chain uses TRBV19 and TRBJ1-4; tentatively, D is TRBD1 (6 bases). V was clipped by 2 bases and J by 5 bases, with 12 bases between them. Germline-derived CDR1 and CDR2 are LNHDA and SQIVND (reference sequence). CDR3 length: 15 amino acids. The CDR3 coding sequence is TGTGCCAGTAGTATAACCGGGACAAAGAATGAAAAACTGTTTTTT. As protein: CASSITGTKNEKLFF.

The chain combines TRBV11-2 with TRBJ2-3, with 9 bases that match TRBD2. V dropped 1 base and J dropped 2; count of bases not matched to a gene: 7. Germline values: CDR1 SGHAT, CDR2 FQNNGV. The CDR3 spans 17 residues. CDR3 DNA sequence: TGTGCCAGCAGCTTAGTTGGTAGCGGGGGTCCCACAGATACGCAGTATTTT. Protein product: CASSLVGSGGPTDTQYF.

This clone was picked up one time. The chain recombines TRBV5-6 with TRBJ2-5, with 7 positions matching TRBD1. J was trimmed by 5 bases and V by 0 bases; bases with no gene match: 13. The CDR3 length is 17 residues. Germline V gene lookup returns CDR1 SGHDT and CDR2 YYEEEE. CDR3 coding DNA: TGTGCCAGCAGCTTGGTAGGGGGCACTGTGGTGAGTGAGACCCAGTACTTC. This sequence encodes CASSLVGGTVVSETQYF.

This CDR3 reads CAWSAGDSLIAKNIQYF. The CDR3 region has the DNA TGTGCCTGGAGCGCCGGGGACTCCCTTATAGCCAAAAACATTCAGTACTTC. This rearrangement joins TRBV30 to TRBJ2-4, with a tentative D call TRBD2 (6 bases). With 3 bases removed from V and 0 bases from J, the gap between germline ends came to 18 bases. Germline V lookup: CDR1 GTSNPN, CDR2 SVGIG (reference sequence). The CDR3 has 17 amino acids. Complete variable domain (other parts from reference TRBV30 and TRBJ2-4): SQTIHQWPATLVQPVGSPLSLECTVEGTSNPNLYWYRQAAGRGLQLLFYSVGIGQISSEVPQNLSASRPQDRQFILSSKKLLLSDSGFYLCAWSAGDSLIAKNIQYFGAGTRLSVL.

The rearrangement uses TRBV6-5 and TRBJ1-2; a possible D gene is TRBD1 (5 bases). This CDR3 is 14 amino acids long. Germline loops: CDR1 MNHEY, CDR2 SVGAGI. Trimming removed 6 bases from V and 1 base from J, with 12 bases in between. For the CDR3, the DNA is TGTGCCAGCAGGGCGGGAGACAGTAACTATGGCTACACCTTC. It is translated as CASRAGDSNYGYTF.

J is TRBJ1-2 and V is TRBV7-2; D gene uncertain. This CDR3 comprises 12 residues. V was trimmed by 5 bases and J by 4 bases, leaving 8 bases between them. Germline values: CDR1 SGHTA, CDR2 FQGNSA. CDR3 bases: TGTGCCAGCAGCCTGCTAGCCTATGGCTACACCTTC. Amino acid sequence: CASSLLAYGYTF.

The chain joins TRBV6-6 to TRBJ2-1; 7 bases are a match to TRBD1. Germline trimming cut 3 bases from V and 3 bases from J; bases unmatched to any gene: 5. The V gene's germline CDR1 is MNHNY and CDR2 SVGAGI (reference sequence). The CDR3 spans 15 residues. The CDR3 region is CASSYRDRIYNEQFF. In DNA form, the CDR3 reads TGTGCCAGCAGTTATCGGGACAGAATCTACAATGAGCAGTTCTTC.

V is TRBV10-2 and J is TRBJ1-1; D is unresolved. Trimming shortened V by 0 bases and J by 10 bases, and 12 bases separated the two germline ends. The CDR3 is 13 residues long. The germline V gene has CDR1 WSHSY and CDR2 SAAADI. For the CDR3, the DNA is TGCGCCAGCAGTGAGTCGTTTGGAGACCCAGCTTTCTTT. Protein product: CASSESFGDPAFF.

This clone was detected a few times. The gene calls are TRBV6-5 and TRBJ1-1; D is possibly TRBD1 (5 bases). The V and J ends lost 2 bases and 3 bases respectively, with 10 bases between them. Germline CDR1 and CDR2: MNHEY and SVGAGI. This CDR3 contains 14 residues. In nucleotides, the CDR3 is TGTGCCAGCAGTTACCTATGGGGCGACACTGAAGCTTTCTTT. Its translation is CASSYLWGDTEAFF.

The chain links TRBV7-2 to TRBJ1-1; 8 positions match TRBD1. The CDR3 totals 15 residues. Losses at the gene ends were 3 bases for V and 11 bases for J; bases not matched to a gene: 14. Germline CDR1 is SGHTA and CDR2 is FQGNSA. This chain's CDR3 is CASSLRTPDRGTAFF. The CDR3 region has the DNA TGTGCCAGCAGCTTGAGGACCCCCGACAGGGGTACGGCTTTCTTT.

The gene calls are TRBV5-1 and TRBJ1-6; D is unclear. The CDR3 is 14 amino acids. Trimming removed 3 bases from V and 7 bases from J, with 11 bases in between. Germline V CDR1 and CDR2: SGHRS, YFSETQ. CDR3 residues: CASSSDGANSPLHF. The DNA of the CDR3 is TGCGCCAGCAGCTCAGACGGAGCAAATTCACCCCTCCACTTT.

The DNA of the CDR3 is TGCGCCAGCAACCAGGGACAGGGAAAGACAGATACGCAGTATTTT. It specifies CASNQGQGKTDTQYF. The V gene is TRBV5-1, the J gene TRBJ2-3; 9 bases are a match to TRBD1. This CDR3 has 15 amino acids. CDR1 and CDR2 (germline): SGHRS, YFSETQ. Trimming at V came to 6 bases and at J to 3 bases, leaving 8 bases not matched to a gene.

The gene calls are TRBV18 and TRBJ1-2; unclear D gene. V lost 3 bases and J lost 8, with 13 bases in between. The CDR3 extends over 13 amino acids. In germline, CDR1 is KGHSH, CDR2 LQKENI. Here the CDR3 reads CASSPSALGGYTF. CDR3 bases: TGTGCCAGCTCACCCTCGGCCCTGGGCGGCTACACCTTC.

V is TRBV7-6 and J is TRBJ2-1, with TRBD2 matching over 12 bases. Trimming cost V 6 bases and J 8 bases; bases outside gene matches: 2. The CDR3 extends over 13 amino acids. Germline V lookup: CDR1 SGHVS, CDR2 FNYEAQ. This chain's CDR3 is CASRTSGGYEQFF. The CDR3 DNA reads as TGTGCCAGCAGGACTAGCGGGGGTTATGAGCAGTTCTTC.

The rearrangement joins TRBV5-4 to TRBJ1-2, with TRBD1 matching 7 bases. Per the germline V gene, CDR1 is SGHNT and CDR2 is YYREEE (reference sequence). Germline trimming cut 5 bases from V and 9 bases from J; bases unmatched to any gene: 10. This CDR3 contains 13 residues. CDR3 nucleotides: TGTGCCAGCAGGCGAGGGACAGAGGGACGCTACACCTTC. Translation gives CASRRGTEGRYTF.

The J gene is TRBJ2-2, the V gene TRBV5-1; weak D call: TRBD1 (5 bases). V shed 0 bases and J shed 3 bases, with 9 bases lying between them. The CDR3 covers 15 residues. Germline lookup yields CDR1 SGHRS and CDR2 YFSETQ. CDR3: CASSLARADTGELFF. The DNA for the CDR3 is TGCGCCAGCAGCTTGGCCAGGGCAGACACCGGGGAGCTGTTTTTT.

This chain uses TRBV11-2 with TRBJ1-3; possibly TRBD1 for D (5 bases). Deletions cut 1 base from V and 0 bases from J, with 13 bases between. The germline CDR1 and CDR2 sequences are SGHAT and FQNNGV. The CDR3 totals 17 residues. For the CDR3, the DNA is TGTGCCAGCAGCTTAGTCTCGGGGGGAAGCTCTGGAAACACCATATATTTT. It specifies CASSLVSGGSSGNTIYF.

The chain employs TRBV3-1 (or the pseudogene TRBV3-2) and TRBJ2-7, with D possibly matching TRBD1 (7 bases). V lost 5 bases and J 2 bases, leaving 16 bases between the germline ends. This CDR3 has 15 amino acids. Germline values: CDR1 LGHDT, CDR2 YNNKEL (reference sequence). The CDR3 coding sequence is TGTGCCAGCAGCGCAAAGACCAGGGGGGCCTACGAGCAGTACTTC. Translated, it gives CASSAKTRGAYEQYF.

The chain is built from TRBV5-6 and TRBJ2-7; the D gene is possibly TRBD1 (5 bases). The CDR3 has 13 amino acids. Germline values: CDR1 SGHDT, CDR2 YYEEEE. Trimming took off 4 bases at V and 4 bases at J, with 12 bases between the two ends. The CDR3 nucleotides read TGTGCCAGCAGCCCCTGGACAAGATACGAGCAGTACTTC. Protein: CASSPWTRYEQYF.

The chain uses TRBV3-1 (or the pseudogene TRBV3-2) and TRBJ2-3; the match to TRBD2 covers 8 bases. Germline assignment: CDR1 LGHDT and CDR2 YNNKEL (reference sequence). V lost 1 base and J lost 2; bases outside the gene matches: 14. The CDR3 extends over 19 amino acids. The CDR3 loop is CASSQGDGGAKLATDTQYF. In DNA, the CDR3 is TGTGCCAGCAGCCAAGGGGACGGGGGGGCCAAATTAGCCACAGATACGCAGTATTTT.

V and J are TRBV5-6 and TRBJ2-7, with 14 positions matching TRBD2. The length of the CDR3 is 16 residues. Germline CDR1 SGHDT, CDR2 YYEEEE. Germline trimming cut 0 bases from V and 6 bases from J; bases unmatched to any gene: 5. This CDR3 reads CASSLGAGLAGAEQYF. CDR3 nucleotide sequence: TGTGCCAGCAGCTTGGGCGCGGGACTAGCGGGGGCCGAGCAGTACTTC.

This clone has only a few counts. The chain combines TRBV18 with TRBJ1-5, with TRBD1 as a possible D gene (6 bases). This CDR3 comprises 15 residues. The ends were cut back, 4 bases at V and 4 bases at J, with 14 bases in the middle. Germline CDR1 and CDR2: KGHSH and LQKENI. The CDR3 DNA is TGTGCCAGCTCACGGCTACAGGGAGGGAATCAGCCCCAGCATTTT. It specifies CASSRLQGGNQPQHF.

CDR3 in DNA: TGTGCCAGCAGTCGACCGGGACTAGCGGGGGGGCGCAATGAGCAGTTCTTC. This codes for CASSRPGLAGGRNEQFF. The rearrangement joins TRBV7-9 to TRBJ2-1; 16 positions agree with TRBD2. Germline values: CDR1 SEHNR, CDR2 FQNEAQ (reference sequence). The CDR3 covers 17 residues. V gave up 6 bases and J gave up 6 bases; unmatched junction bases: 8.

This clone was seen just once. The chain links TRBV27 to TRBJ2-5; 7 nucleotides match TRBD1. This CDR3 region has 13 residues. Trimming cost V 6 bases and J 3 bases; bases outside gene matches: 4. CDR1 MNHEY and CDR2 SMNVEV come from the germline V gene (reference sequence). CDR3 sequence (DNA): TGTGCCAGCAGACGACAGGGAGAAGAGACCCAGTACTTC. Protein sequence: CASRRQGEETQYF.

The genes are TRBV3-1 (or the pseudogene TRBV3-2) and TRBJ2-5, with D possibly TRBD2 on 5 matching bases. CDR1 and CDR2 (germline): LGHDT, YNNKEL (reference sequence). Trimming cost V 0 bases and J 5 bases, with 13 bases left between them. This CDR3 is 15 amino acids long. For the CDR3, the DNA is TGTGCCAGCAGCCAAGAGGGTTCCGAGGGCGAGACCCAGTACTTC. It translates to CASSQEGSEGETQYF.